This entry lists 21 T cell receptor beta chains sequenced from one sample in a study of blood T cells in healthy people across ages. With a J-beta primer mix and a sample-barcoded 5' primer, a second PCR ran roughly 6 to 11 cycles. TCRdb re-called the 5' RACE reads through MiXCR, storing one row per CDR3 protein. The table has around 1,800,000 distinct CDR3 sequences, around 42% seen once. The sequencing sample was made of blood. The receptors shown here come from a human donor in good health.

Concerning this clonotype itself: With a much larger clone just one base away, this may be a read error. The chain has TRBV10-3 and TRBJ2-4; no clear D gene. Gene TRBJ2-7 matches the end of the DNA better, so the J call may be wrong. Germline V lookup: CDR1 ENHRY, CDR2 SYGVKD. The CDR3 totals 14 residues. The CDR3 here is CAISGLKETYEQYF. CDR3 sequence (DNA): TGTGCCATCAGTGGACTCAAAGAGACATACGAGCAGTACTTC.

This clonotype was seen a handful of times. The rearrangement uses TRBV5-1 and TRBJ2-3, with D unresolved. Germline values: CDR1 SGHRS, CDR2 YFSETQ. The CDR3 sequence is 15 residues long. V was clipped by 1 base and J by 2 bases, with 11 bases between them. CDR3 amino acids: CASSLIARNTDTQYF. The CDR3 region has the DNA TGCGCCAGCAGCTTGATCGCTAGAAACACAGATACGCAGTATTTT.

The chain uses TRBV4-2 and TRBJ2-3; D is possibly TRBD1 (6 bases). Germline V gene sequence: CDR1 LGHNA, CDR2 YNFKEQ. Trimming removed 4 bases from V and 7 bases from J, with 21 bases in between. This CDR3 has 16 amino acids. This chain's CDR3 is CASSPPKARGSYTQYF. The CDR3 DNA reads as TGTGCCAGCAGCCCTCCAAAAGCCAGGGGCTCGTATACGCAGTATTTT.

In DNA, the CDR3 is TGTGCCAGCATGTTACAGGGACTCAACTATGGCTACACCTTC. Protein sequence: CASMLQGLNYGYTF. J is TRBJ1-2 and V is TRBV6-2 or TRBV6-3; TRBD1 might be the D (6 bases). The V end lost 7 bases, the J end lost 2 bases, and 14 bases lay between the germline ends. Germline V gene data show CDR1 as MNHEY and CDR2 as SVGEGT. This CDR3 has 14 residues.

The gene calls are TRBV20-1 and TRBJ2-2, with 13 bases that match TRBD2. The CDR3 is 16 amino acids. Looked up from germline, CDR1 is DFQATT and CDR2 is SNEGSKA (reference sequence). V shed 0 bases, J shed 9 bases, and the junction held 7 bases outside the gene matches. CDR3 in amino acids: CSARDTSGGGFRELFF. The CDR3 DNA is TGCAGTGCTAGAGACACTAGCGGGGGGGGTTTTCGGGAGCTGTTTTTT.

J is TRBJ2-3 and V is TRBV6-5, with D unclear. Germline-derived CDR1 and CDR2 are MNHEY and SVGAGI. The V and J ends lost 2 bases and 3 bases respectively, with 6 bases between them. This CDR3 has 13 amino acids. CDR3 amino acids: CASSYERTDTQYF. As DNA, the CDR3 is TGTGCCAGCAGTTACGAGAGAACAGATACGCAGTATTTT.

This clonotype showed up just a few times. The rearrangement joins TRBV5-1 to TRBJ1-2; D call uncertain. Looked up from germline, CDR1 is SGHRS and CDR2 is YFSETQ. V shed 0 bases and J shed 4 bases, with 10 bases lying between them. CDR3 length: 14 residues. The CDR3 DNA reads TGCGCCAGCAGCTTGGTACAGCCTCTCTATGGCTACACCTTC. It specifies CASSLVQPLYGYTF. Filled out from reference TRBV5-1 and TRBJ1-2, the complete variable domain reads KAGVTQTPRYLIKTRGQQVTLSCSPISGHRSVSWYQQTPGQGLQFLFEYFSETQRNKGNFPGRFSGRQFSNSRSEMNVSTLELGDSALYLCASSLVQPLYGYTFGSGTRLTVV.

This clonotype was counted between two and nine times. V gene TRBV20-1 combines with J gene TRBJ2-1, with a weak D call TRBD2 (6 bases). V was cut by 6 bases and J by 4 bases, with 19 bases left in between. This CDR3 region has 15 residues. The V gene's germline CDR1 is DFQATT and CDR2 SNEGSKA (reference sequence). The CDR3 loop is CSATRDSTLYNEQFF. CDR3 DNA: TGCAGTGCAACTCGGGACTCAACCCTATACAATGAGCAGTTCTTC.

The rearrangement uses TRBV7-2 and TRBJ2-7; 9 nucleotides line up with TRBD1. This CDR3 has 13 amino acids. The ends lost 8 bases at V and 4 bases at J; junction bases unmatched: 6. Looked up from germline, CDR1 is SGHTA and CDR2 is FQGNSA. In nucleotides, the CDR3 is TGTGCCAGCGGCTGGGACAGGGTGTACGAGCAGTACTTC. It translates to CASGWDRVYEQYF.

This clonotype was found a few times. The CDR3 region has the DNA TGTGCCAGCAGTGAAGAAGCGGGGGAAGGCACCGGGGAGCTGTTTTTT. Its protein product is CASSEEAGEGTGELFF. The J gene is TRBJ2-2, the V gene TRBV6-4; 8 nucleotides match TRBD2. CDR3 length: 16 amino acids. J lost 4 bases, V lost 3 bases, and 7 bases had no gene match. Germline V gene data show CDR1 as MRHNA and CDR2 as SNTAGT.

This clonotype was observed a few times. The V and J genes are TRBV20-1 and TRBJ2-1; 16 bases line up with TRBD2. The CDR3 consists of 16 residues. Looked up from germline, CDR1 is DFQATT and CDR2 is SNEGSKA (reference sequence). With V trimmed by 3 bases and J by 8 bases, 7 bases remained unmatched. DNA of the CDR3: TGCAGTGCTAGCCCGGGACTAGCGGGGGGGCACGATGAGCAGTTCTTC. Protein product: CSASPGLAGGHDEQFF.

This clonotype was counted between two and nine times. The gene calls are TRBV6-5 and TRBJ2-2, with 9 positions matching TRBD1. This CDR3 comprises 14 residues. CDR1 is MNHEY and CDR2 is SVGAGI in the germline V gene. V dropped 6 bases and J dropped 6; count of bases not matched to a gene: 5. The CDR3 is CASRLRTGAGELFF. CDR3 bases: TGTGCCAGCAGACTCCGGACAGGGGCCGGGGAGCTGTTTTTT.

V usage is TRBV21-1 and J usage is TRBJ2-1; the DNA was not compared with TRBD1, the D call given in the table. TRBV21-1 is given as a pseudogene. The CDR3 is 18 amino acids. The CDR3 region is CASSKNQGFHRPYNEQFF. CDR3 sequence (DNA): TGTGCCAGCAGCAAAAATCAGGGGTTTCACCGCCCCTACAATGAGCAGTTCTTC.

V is TRBV7-8 and J is TRBJ2-4; TRBD1 is a possible D gene (5 bases). V lost 6 bases and J 4 bases, leaving 10 bases between the germline ends. Germline V gives CDR1 SGHVS, CDR2 FQNEAQ. The CDR3 loop spans 13 amino acids. The CDR3 protein is CASRDRGKNIQYF. The CDR3, as DNA: TGTGCCAGCAGGGATAGGGGAAAAAACATTCAGTACTTC.

The chain recombines TRBV19 with TRBJ2-3, with D unresolved. V was cut by 6 bases and J by 1 base, with 11 bases left in between. The CDR3 runs 14 residues. CDR1 is LNHDA, CDR2 SQIVND, per germline (reference sequence). The CDR3 DNA follows: TGTGCCAGTAGGTCAAGGAGCCGCACAGATACGCAGTATTTT. Amino acid sequence: CASRSRSRTDTQYF.

The chain joins TRBV7-9 to TRBJ2-3, with no clear D. The CDR3 is made up of 17 amino acids. The germline V and J ends were trimmed by 0 bases and 4 bases, with 17 bases remaining between them. Germline CDR1 SEHNR, CDR2 FQNEAQ (reference sequence). The chain's CDR3 is CASSLAIGPLWADTQYF. The DNA of the CDR3 is TGTGCCAGCAGCTTAGCGATCGGCCCCCTCTGGGCAGATACGCAGTATTTT.

The chain links TRBV11-2 to TRBJ1-1; unclear D gene. This CDR3 region has 13 residues. CDR1 is SGHAT and CDR2 is FQNNGV in the germline V gene. The V and J ends lost 0 bases and 8 bases respectively, with 10 bases between them. CDR3 in DNA: TGTGCCAGCAGCTTAGATGTGGGGAGAGAAGCTTTCTTT. Translating it yields CASSLDVGREAFF. The full variable domain, completed using reference TRBV11-2 and TRBJ1-1, is EAGVAQSPRYKIIEKRQSVAFWCNPISGHATLYWYQQILGQGPKLLIQFQNNGVVDDSQLPKDRFSAERLKGVDSTLKIQPAKLEDSAVYLCASSLDVGREAFFGQGTRLTVV.

Worth noting for this clonotype: A read error is possible here, since a much larger clone lies one base away. This rearrangement joins TRBV7-3 to TRBJ2-1; 10 bases match TRBD2. The J call could be wrong; TRBJ2-7 is a better fit for the DNA end. This CDR3 contains 15 residues. Germline loops: CDR1 SGHTA, CDR2 FQGTGA. CDR3 coding DNA: TGTGCCAGCAGCCCACGGACTAGCGGTTACAATGAGCAGTACTTC. Residues: CASSPRTSGYNEQYF.

The table lists this clonotype with a few counts. DNA of the CDR3: TGTGCCAGCAGTTCGCAGGGACTACGCACAGATACGCAGTATTTT. Its translation is CASSSQGLRTDTQYF. This chain connects TRBV6-2 or TRBV6-3 to TRBJ2-3, with 7 bases lining up with TRBD2. CDR1 and CDR2 (germline): MNHEY, SVGEGT. V was pared by 4 bases and J by 1 base, with 5 bases of the junction left unmatched. There are 15 residues in the CDR3.

This clonotype has only a few counts. The chain combines TRBV6-6 with TRBJ2-1; a weak D match, TRBD1 (5 bases). V lost 5 bases, J lost 10 bases, and 18 bases lay in between. The germline CDR1 and CDR2 sequences are MNHNY and SVGAGI (reference sequence). The CDR3 spans 14 residues. In nucleotides, the CDR3 is TGTGCCAGCAGTCCCCTAGGGGCAGTAGGGGAGCAGTTCTTC. Its protein is CASSPLGAVGEQFF.

The chain recombines TRBV2 with TRBJ2-1; D possibly corresponds to TRBD2 (6 bases). Trimming pared 2 bases from V and 2 bases from J, leaving 16 bases between. Germline V gene lookup returns CDR1 SNHLY and CDR2 FYNNEI. CDR3 length equals 17 residues. For the CDR3, the DNA is TGTGCCAGCAGTGAATATGGGACTCCGAACCCCTACAATGAGCAGTTCTTC. This encodes CASSEYGTPNPYNEQFF.